This record covers a single TCR beta chain. The sample comes from a study of blood T cell repertoires in COVID-19. Authors' data handling: Reference gene primer amplification yielded estimated nucleated cell counts. Some clones are missing from TCRdb's copy, which holds only in-frame ones; the method was immunoSEQ multiplex PCR. V and J calls and clone size are as listed in that table; D and trimming were resolved from the DNA. The sample consists of about 120,000 clones, approximately 77% of them appearing once. Deletions cut 3 bases from V and 2 bases from J, with 11 bases between. The germline gives CDR1 DFQATT, CDR2 SNEGSKA (reference sequence). This CDR3 contains 14 residues.

The V call is TRBV20-1, the J call TRBJ1-3; perhaps TRBD1 as D (6 bases). The sample taken for sequencing was peripheral blood. The receptor comes from a human donor in a cohort sampled during active COVID-19. The CDR3, as DNA: TGCAGTGCTAGTCCCCAGGGGACTGGAAACACCATATATTTT. Amino acid sequence: CSASPQGTGNTIYF.